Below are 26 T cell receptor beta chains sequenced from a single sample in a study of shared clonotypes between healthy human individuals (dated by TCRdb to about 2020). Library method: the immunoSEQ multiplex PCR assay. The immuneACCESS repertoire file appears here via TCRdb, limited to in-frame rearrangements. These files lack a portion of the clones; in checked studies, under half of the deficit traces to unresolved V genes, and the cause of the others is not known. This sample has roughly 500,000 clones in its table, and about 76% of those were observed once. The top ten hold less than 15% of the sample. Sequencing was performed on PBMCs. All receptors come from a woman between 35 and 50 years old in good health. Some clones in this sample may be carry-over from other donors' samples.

DNA for the CDR3: TGTGCCAGCACCGCGGGGGGCTCCTACGAGCAGTACTTC. This sequence encodes CASTAGGSYEQYF. The chain links TRBV28 to TRBJ2-7; 8 positions match TRBD2. The CDR3 sequence is 13 residues long. Unmatched junction bases numbered 2, after V lost 7 bases and J lost 0 bases. The germline gives CDR1 MDHEN, CDR2 SYDVKM.

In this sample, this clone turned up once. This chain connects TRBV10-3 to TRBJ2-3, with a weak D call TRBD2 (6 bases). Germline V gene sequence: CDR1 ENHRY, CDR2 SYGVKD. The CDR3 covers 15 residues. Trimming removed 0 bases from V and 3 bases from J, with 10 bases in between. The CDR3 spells CAISESPGETDTQYF. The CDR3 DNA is TGTGCCATCAGTGAGTCGCCGGGAGAAACAGATACGCAGTATTTT.

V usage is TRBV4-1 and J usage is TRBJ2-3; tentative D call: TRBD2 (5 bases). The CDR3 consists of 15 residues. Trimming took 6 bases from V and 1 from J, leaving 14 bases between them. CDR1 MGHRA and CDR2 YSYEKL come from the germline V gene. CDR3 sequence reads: CASRPSLAGTDTQYF. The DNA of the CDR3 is TGCGCCAGCAGACCGTCGCTAGCAGGCACAGATACGCAGTATTTT.

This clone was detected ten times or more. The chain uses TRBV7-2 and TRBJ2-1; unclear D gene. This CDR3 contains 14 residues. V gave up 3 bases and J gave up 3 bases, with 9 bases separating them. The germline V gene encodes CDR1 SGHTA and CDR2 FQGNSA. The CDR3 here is CASSFSTHYNEQFF. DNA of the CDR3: TGTGCCAGCAGCTTTTCGACACACTACAATGAGCAGTTCTTC.

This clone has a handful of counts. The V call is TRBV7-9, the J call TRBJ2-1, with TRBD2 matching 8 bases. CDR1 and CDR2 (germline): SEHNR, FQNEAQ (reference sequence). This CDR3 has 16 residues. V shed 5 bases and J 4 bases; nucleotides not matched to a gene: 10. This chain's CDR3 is CASSPRGGSRYNEQFF. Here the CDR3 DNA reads TGTGCCAGCAGCCCCCGGGGGGGATCTCGGTACAATGAGCAGTTCTTC.

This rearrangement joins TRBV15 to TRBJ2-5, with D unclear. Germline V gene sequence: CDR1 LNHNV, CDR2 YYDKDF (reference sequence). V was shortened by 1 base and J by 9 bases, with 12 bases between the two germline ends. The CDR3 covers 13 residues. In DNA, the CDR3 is TGTGCCACCAGCAGAGCTTCTTCGAGGCCCCAGTACTTC. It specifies CATSRASSRPQYF.

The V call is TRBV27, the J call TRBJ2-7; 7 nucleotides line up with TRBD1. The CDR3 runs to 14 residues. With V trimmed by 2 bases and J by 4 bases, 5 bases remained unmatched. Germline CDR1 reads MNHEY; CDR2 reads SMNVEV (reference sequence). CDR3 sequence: CASSLKGGWYEQYF. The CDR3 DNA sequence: TGTGCCAGCAGTTTAAAAGGGGGCTGGTACGAGCAGTACTTC.

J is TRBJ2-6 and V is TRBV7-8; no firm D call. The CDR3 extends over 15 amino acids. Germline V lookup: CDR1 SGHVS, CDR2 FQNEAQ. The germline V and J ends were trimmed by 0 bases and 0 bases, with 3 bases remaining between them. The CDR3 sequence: CASSLAGSGANVLTF. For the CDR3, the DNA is TGTGCCAGCAGCTTAGCTGGCTCTGGGGCCAACGTCCTGACTTTC.

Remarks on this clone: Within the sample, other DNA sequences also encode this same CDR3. The CDR3 is CSAGGPYEQYF. CDR3 bases: TGCAGTGCGGGGGGGCCCTACGAGCAGTACTTC. This chain connects TRBV20-1 to TRBJ2-7, with D perhaps matching TRBD2 (7 bases). CDR1 is DFQATT, CDR2 SNEGSKA, per germline (reference sequence). This CDR3 has 11 amino acids. With 6 bases removed from V and 2 bases from J, the gap between germline ends came to 8 bases.

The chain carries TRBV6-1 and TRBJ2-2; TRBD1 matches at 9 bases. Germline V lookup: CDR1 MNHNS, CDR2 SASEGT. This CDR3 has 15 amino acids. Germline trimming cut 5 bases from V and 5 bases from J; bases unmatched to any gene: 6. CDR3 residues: CASSMGQGLTGELFF. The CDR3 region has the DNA TGTGCCAGCAGTATGGGACAGGGCTTGACCGGGGAGCTGTTTTTT.

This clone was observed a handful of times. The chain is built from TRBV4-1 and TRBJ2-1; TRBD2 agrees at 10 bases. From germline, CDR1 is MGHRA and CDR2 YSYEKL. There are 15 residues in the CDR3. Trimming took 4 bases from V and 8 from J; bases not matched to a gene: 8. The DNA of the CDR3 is TGCGCCAGCAGCCCCCGGACTAGCGGCTGGTATGAGCAGTTCTTC. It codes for CASSPRTSGWYEQFF.

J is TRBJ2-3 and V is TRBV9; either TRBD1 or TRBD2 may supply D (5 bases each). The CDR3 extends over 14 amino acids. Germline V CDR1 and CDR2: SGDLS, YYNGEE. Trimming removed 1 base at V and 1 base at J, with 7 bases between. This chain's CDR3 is CASSVRGGTDTQYF. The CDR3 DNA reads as TGTGCCAGCAGCGTAAGAGGGGGCACAGATACGCAGTATTTT.

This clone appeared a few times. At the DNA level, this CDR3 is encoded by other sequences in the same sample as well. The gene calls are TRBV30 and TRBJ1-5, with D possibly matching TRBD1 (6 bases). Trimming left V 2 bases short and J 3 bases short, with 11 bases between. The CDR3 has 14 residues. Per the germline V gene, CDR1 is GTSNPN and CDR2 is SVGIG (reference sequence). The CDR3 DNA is TGTGCCTGGAGTACTGGACAGAACAATCAGCCCCAGCATTTT. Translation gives CAWSTGQNNQPQHF.

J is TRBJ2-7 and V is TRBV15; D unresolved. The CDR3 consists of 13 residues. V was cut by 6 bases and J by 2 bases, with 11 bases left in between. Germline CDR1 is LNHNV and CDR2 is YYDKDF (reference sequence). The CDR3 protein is CATRRGTAYEQYF. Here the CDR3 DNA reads TGTGCCACCAGACGCGGCACAGCCTACGAGCAGTACTTC.

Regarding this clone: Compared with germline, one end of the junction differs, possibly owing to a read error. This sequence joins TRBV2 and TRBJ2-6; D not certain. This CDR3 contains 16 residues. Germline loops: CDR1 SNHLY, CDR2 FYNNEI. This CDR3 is CASSEGWYSGANVLTF. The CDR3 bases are TGTGCCAGCAGCGAAGGGTGGTACTCTGGGGCCAACGTCCTGACTTTC.

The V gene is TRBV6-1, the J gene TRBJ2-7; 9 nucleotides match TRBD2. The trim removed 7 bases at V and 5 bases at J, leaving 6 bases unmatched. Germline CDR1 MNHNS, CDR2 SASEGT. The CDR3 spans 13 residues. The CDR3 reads CASNEREVNEQYF. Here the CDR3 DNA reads TGTGCCAGCAATGAGCGGGAGGTGAACGAGCAGTACTTC.

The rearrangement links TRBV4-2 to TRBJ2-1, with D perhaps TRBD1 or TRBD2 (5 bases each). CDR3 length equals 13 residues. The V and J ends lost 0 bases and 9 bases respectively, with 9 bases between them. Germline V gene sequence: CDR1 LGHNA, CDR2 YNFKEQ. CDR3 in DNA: TGTGCCAGCAGCCAAGACGGGACGATTGAGCAGTTCTTC. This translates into CASSQDGTIEQFF.

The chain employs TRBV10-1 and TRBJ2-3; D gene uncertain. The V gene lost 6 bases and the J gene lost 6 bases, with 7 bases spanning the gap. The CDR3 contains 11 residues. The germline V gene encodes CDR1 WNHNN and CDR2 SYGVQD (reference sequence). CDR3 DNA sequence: TGCGCCAGCAGCCGGCGGGATACGCAGTATTTT. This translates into CASSRRDTQYF.

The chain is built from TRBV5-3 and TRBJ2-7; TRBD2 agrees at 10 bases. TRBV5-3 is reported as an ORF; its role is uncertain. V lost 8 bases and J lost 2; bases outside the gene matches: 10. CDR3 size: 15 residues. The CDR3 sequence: CASGGRTSGPYEQYF. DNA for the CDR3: TGTGCCAGCGGGGGAAGGACTAGCGGCCCCTACGAGCAGTACTTC.

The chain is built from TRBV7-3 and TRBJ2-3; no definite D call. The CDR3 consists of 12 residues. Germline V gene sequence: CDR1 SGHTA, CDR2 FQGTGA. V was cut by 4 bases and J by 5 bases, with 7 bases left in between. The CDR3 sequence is CASSSTGDTQYF. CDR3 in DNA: TGTGCCAGCAGCTCCACGGGAGATACGCAGTATTTT.

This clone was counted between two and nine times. The CDR3 region is CSVEAGTKNTEAFF. Written as DNA, the CDR3 is TGCAGCGTTGAGGCGGGGACGAAGAACACTGAAGCTTTCTTT. The chain is built from TRBV29-1 and TRBJ1-1; tentatively, D is TRBD1 (5 bases). V dropped 3 bases and J dropped 1 base, with 12 bases sitting between them. The CDR3 is 14 residues long. CDR1 SQVTM and CDR2 ANQGSEA come from the germline V gene.

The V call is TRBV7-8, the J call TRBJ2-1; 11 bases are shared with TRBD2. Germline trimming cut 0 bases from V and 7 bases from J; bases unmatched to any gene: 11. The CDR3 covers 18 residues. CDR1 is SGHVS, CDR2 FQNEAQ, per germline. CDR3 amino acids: CASSLAWTSGQRLNEQFF. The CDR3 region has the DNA TGTGCCAGCAGCTTAGCTTGGACTAGCGGGCAGAGGCTGAATGAGCAGTTCTTC. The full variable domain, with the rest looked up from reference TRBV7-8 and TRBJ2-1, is GAGVSQSPRYKVAKRGQDVALRCDPISGHVSLFWYQQALGQGPEFLTYFQNEAQLDKSGLPSDRFFAERPEGSVSTLKIQRTQQEDSAVYLCASSLAWTSGQRLNEQFFGPGTRLTVL.

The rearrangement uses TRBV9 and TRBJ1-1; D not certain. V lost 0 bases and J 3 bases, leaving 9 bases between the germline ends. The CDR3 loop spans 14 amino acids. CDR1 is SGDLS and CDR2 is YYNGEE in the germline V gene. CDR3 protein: CASSVGVTYTEAFF. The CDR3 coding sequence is TGTGCCAGCAGCGTAGGGGTTACGTACACTGAAGCTTTCTTT. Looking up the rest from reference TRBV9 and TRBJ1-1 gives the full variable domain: DSGVTQTPKHLITATGQRVTLRCSPRSGDLSVYWYQQSLDQGLQFLIQYYNGEERAKGNILERFSAQQFPDLHSELNLSSLELGDSALYFCASSVGVTYTEAFFGQGTRLTVV.

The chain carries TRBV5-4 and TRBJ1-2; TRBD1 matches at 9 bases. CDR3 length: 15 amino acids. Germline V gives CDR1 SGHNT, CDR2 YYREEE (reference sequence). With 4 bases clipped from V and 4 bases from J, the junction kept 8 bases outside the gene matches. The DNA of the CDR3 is TGTGCCAGCAGCACCGGGACAGGGTCCCTCTATGGCTACACCTTC. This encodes CASSTGTGSLYGYTF.

The DNA for the CDR3 is TGTGCCAGTAGCCCGCCCTCTGGAAACACCATATATTTT. This codes for CASSPPSGNTIYF. This chain links TRBV19 with TRBJ1-3; D is undetermined. V dropped 6 bases and J dropped 0 bases, with 6 bases sitting between them. Germline lookup yields CDR1 LNHDA and CDR2 SQIVND (reference sequence). The CDR3 sequence is 13 residues long.

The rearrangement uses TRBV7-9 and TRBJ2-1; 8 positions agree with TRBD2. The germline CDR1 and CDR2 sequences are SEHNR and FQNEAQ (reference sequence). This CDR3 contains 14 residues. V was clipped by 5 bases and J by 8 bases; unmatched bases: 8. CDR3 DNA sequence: TGTGCCAGCAGCCCCCGCGGGACTAGATATGAGCAGTTCTTC. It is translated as CASSPRGTRYEQFF.